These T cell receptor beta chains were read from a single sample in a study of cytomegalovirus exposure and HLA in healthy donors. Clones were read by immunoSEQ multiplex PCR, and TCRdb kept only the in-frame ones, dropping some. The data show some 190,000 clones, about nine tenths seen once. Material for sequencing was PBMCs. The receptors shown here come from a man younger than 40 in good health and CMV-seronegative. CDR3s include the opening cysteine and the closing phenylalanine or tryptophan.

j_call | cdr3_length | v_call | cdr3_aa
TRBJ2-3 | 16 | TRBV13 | CASRAPSGRLPDTQYF
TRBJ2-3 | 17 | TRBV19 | CASSIRGQGLSTDTQYF
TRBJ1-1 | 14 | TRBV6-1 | CASRGDTKNTEAFF
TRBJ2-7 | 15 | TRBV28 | CASTLIGGTDYEQYF
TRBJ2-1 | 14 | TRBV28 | CASSLIRGGNEQFF
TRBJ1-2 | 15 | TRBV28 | CASSAGGGPHYGYTF
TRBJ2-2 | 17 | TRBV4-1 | CASSQVLGGGYTGELFF
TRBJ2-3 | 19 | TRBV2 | CASSYLAGPAEIYTDTQYF
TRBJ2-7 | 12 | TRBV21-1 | CASSNNYTGQYF
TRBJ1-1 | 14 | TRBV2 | CASSEVADAPEAFF
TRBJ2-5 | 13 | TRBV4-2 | CASSRGRVQTQYF
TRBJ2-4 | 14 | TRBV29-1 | CSVEDRTGKNIQYF
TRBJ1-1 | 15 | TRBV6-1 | CASSEGPPGQGEAFF
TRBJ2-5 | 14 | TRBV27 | CASSPWDRAETQYF
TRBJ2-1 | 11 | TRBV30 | CALLAGVEQFF
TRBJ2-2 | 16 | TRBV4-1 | CASSRQSGVGGGELFF
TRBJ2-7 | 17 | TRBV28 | CASSLWAGADATYEQYF
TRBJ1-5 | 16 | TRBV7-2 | CASSLWGGGTYQPQHF
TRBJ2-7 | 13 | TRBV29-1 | CSVRKGGVYEQYF
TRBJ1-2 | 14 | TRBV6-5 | CASSYLQGRDGYTF
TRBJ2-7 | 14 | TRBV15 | CATSRQGQSYEQYF
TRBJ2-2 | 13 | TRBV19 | CASSIADTGELFF
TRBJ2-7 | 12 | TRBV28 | CASRQGAYEQYF
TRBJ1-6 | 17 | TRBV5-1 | CASSLTGQVNYNSPLHF
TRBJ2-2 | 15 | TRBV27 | CASSSTSGITGELFF
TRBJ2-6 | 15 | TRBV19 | CASSPTGLGANVLTF
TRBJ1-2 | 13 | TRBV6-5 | CASHPGGGYGYTF
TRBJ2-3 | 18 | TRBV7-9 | CASSYLQGYLASTDTQYF